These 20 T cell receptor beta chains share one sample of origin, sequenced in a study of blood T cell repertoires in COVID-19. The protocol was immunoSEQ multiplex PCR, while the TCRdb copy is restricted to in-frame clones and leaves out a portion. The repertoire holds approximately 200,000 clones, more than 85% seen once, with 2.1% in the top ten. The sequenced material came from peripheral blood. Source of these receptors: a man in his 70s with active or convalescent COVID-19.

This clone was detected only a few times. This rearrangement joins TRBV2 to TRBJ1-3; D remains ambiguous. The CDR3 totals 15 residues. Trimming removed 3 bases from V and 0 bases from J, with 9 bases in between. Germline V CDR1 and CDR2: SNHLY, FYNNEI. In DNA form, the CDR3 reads TGTGCCAGCAGTGAGAGGAGTAACTCTGGAAACACCATATATTTT. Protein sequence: CASSERSNSGNTIYF.

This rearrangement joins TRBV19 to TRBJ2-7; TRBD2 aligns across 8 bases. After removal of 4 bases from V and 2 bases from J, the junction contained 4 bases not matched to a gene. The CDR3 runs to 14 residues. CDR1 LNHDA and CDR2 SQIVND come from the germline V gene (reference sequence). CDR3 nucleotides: TGTGCCAGTAGTAAATCGGGACTAGCCTACGAGCAGTACTTC. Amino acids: CASSKSGLAYEQYF.

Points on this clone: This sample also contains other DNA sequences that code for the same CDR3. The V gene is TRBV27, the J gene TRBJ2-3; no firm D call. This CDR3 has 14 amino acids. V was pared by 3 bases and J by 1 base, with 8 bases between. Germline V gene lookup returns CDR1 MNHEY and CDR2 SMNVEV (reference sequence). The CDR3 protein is CASSFGRGTDTQYF. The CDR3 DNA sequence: TGTGCCAGCAGTTTCGGTCGGGGCACAGATACGCAGTATTTT.

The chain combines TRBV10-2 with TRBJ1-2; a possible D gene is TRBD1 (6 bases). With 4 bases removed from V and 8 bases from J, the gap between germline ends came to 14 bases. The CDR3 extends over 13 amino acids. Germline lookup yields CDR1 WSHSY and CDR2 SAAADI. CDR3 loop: CASSGQGSQGYTF. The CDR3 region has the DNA TGCGCCAGCAGTGGTCAGGGGAGTCAGGGCTACACCTTC.

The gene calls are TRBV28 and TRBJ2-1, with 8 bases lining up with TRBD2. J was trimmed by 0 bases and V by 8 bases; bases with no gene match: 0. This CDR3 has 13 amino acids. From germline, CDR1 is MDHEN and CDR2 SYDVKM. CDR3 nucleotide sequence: TGTGCCAGCGGGACTAGCTCCTACAATGAGCAGTTCTTC. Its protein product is CASGTSSYNEQFF.

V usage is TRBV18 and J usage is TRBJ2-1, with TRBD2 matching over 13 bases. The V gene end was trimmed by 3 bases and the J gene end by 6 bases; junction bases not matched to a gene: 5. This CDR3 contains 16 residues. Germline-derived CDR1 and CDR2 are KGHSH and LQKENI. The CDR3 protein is CASSPRTSGSLNEQFF. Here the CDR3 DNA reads TGTGCCAGCTCACCTCGGACTAGCGGGAGCCTCAATGAGCAGTTCTTC.

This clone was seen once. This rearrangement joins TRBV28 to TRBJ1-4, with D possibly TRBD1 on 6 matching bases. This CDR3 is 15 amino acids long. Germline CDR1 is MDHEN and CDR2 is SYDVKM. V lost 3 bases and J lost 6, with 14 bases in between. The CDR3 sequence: CASSFIYRDDEKLFF. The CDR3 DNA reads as TGTGCCAGCAGTTTTATTTACAGGGACGATGAAAAACTGTTTTTT.

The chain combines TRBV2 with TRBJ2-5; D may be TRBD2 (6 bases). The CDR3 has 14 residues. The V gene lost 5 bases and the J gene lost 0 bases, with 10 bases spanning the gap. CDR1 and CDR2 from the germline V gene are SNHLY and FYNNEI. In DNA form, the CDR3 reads TGTGCCAGCAGTACGGGACTTAACCAAGAGACCCAGTACTTC. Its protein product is CASSTGLNQETQYF.

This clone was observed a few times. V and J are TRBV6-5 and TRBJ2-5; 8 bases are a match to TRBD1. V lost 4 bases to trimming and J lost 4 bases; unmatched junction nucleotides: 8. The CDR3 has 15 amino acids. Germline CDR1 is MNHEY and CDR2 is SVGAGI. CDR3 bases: TGTGCCAGCAGTTCTTCCAGGGGGCGGACAGAGACCCAGTACTTC. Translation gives CASSSSRGRTETQYF.

CDR3 protein: CASSHPFSGGRTYNEQFF. The CDR3 DNA reads as TGTGCCAGCAGCCATCCATTTAGCGGGGGGCGTACCTACAATGAGCAGTTCTTC. The chain uses TRBV3-1 (or the pseudogene TRBV3-2) and TRBJ2-1; TRBD2 agrees at 10 bases. CDR3 length equals 18 residues. With V trimmed by 3 bases and J by 2 bases, 10 bases remained unmatched. Germline V CDR1 and CDR2: LGHDT, YNNKEL (reference sequence).

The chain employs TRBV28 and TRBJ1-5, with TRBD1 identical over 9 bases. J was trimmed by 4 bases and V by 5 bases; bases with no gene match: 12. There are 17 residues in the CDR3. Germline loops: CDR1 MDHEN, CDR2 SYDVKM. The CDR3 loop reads CASSPTGGGGLNQPQHF. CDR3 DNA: TGTGCCAGCAGTCCTACAGGGGGCGGAGGGCTAAATCAGCCCCAGCATTTT. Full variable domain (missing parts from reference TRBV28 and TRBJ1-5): DVKVTQSSRYLVKRTGEKVFLECVQDMDHENMFWYRQDPGLGLRLIYFSYDVKMKEKGDIPEGYSVSREKKERFSLILESASTNQTSMYLCASSPTGGGGLNQPQHFGDGTRLSIL.

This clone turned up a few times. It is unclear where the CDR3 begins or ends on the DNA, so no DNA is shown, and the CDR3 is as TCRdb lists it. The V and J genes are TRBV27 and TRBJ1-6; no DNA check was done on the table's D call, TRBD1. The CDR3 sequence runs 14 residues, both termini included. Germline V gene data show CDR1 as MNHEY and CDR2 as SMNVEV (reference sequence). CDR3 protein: CASSFLAGESPLHF.

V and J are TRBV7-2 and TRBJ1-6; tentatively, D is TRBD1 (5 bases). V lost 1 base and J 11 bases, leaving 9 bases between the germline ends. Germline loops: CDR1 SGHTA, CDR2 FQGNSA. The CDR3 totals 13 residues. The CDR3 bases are TGTGCCAGCAGCTTAGGGCGGGGGACACCCCTCCACTTT. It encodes CASSLGRGTPLHF.

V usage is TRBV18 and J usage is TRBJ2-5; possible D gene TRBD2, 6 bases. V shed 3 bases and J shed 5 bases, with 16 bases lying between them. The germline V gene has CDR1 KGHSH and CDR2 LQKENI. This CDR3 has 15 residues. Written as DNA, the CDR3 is TGTGCCAGCTCACCTAGGAGGGGAGACTCCGAGACCCAGTACTTC. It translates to CASSPRRGDSETQYF. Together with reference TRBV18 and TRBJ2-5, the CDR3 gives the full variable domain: NAGVMQNPRHLVRRRGQEARLRCSPMKGHSHVYWYRQLPEEGLKFMVYLQKENIIDESGMPKERFSAEFPKEGPSILRIQQVVRGDSAAYFCASSPRRGDSETQYFGPGTRLLVL.

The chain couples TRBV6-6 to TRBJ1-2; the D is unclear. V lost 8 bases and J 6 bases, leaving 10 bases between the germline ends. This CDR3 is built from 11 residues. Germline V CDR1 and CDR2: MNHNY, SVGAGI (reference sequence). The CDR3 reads CASLRGDGYTF. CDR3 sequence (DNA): TGTGCCAGCCTTCGGGGAGATGGCTACACCTTC.

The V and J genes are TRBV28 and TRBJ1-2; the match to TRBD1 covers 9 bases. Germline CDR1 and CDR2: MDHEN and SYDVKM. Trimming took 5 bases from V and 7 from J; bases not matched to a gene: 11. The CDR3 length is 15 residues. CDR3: CASSQHQNRGLGYTF. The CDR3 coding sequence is TGTGCCAGCAGTCAACACCAAAACAGGGGGCTTGGCTACACCTTC.

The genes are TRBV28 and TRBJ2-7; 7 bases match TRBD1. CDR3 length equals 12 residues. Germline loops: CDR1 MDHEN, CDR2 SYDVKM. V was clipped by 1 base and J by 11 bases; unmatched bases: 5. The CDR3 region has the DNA TGTGCCAGCAGTTTATCACAGGGGACGAAGTACTTC. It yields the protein CASSLSQGTKYF.

The CDR3 loop is CASTSKVRELETQYF. The DNA of the CDR3 is TGTGCCAGCACCTCAAAGGTCCGGGAATTAGAGACCCAGTACTTC. The chain recombines TRBV11-3 with TRBJ2-5; TRBD2 is a possible D gene (5 bases). The germline V and J ends were trimmed by 7 bases and 4 bases, with 19 bases remaining between them. Germline V lookup: CDR1 SGHNT, CDR2 YENEEA. This CDR3 contains 15 residues. Variable domain in full (rest from reference TRBV11-3 and TRBJ2-5): EAGVVQSPRYKIIEKKQPVAFWCNPISGHNTLYWYLQNLGQGPELLIRYENEEAVDDSQLPKDRFSAERLKGVDSTLKIQPAELGDSAVYLCASTSKVRELETQYFGPGTRLLVL.

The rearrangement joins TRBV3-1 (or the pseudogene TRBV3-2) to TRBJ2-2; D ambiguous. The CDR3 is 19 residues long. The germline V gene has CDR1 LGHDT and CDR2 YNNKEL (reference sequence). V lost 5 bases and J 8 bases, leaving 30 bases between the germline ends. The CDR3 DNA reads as TGTGCCAGCAGCACTAATGTTCTTACTACTTCGCCTTTCGTTGGGGAGCTGTTTTTT. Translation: CASSTNVLTTSPFVGELFF.

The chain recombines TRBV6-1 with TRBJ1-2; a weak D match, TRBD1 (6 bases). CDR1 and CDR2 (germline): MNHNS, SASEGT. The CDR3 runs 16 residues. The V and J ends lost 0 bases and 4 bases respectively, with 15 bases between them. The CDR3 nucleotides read TGTGCCAGCAGTGAAGCCTTACAGGGTTGGGGCTATGGCTACACCTTC. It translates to CASSEALQGWGYGYTF.